The 10 T cell receptor beta chains below all came from one sample that was sequenced in a study of human T cells and chemical hapten exposure. The time point: pre-sensitization, week 0. The treatment here: therapeutic diphenylcyclopropenone sensitization with weekly scalp DPC. TCRdb re-called the RACE reads with MiXCR, one entry per CDR3 protein. The table has roughly 100,000 distinct CDR3 sequences, 10% to 12% seen once; the top ten hold about 3.1%. Sequenced here: whole blood, sampled in connection with sensitization to the hapten diphenylcyclopropenone (DPC). The origin of the receptors is a woman aged 55 to 70 with alopecia areata. Some clones in this sample may be carry-over from other donors' samples.

The sample holds many counts of this clonotype. This chain links TRBV7-3 with TRBJ1-2; no firm D call. The CDR3 spans 13 residues. Trimming stripped 3 bases from V and 2 bases from J, with 7 bases between. Germline CDR1 and CDR2: SGHTA and FQGTGA. CDR3 coding DNA: TGTGCCAGCAGCTTCTTGGAGAACTATGGCTACACCTTC. It specifies CASSFLENYGYTF.

At least ten counts were recorded for this clonotype. The chain is built from TRBV11-2 and TRBJ2-3; 7 bases map to TRBD2. CDR1 and CDR2 (germline): SGHAT, FQNNGV. This CDR3 has 15 residues. The V segment lost 5 bases and the J segment 1 base; nucleotides outside the gene matches: 6. The CDR3, as DNA: TGTGCCAGCAGCCGACGTCTAGCGGGCACAGATACGCAGTATTTT. This gives the protein CASSRRLAGTDTQYF. Using reference TRBV11-2 and TRBJ2-3 for the parts outside the CDR3, the full variable domain is EAGVAQSPRYKIIEKRQSVAFWCNPISGHATLYWYQQILGQGPKLLIQFQNNGVVDDSQLPKDRFSAERLKGVDSTLKIQPAKLEDSAVYLCASSRRLAGTDTQYFGPGTRLTVL.

This clonotype turned up a few times. V and J are TRBV6-6 and TRBJ2-7; TRBD1 aligns across 10 bases. The J segment lost 0 bases and the V segment lost 6 bases, leaving 17 bases of the junction unmatched. Per germline, CDR1 MNHNY and CDR2 SVGAGI (reference sequence). The length of the CDR3 is 19 residues. CDR3 coding DNA: TGTGCCAGCAGGACGGTTTGGGACAGGGGTCTTCCCGTCTCCTACGAGCAGTACTTC. Protein sequence: CASRTVWDRGLPVSYEQYF.

This clonotype was seen ten or more times. This chain uses TRBV4-1 with TRBJ2-7, with 9 bases identical to TRBD1. There are 15 residues in the CDR3. Germline V lookup: CDR1 MGHRA, CDR2 YSYEKL. V lost 1 base and J lost 3; bases outside the gene matches: 4. The CDR3 DNA reads as TGCGCCAGCAGCCAAGCAGCGGGACAGGGCTACGAGCAGTACTTC. It specifies CASSQAAGQGYEQYF.

This chain connects TRBV7-8 to TRBJ1-4; no definite D call. Germline V gene data show CDR1 as SGHVS and CDR2 as FQNEAQ. CDR3 length: 16 residues. Between the trimmed V and J ends, which lost 2 bases and 0 bases, there was a span of 10 bases. DNA for the CDR3: TGTGCCAGCAGCTTATCTAGGGTGACAACTAATGAAAAACTGTTTTTT. As protein: CASSLSRVTTNEKLFF.

This clonotype was recorded a few times. The gene calls are TRBV5-1 and TRBJ2-3; tentatively, D is TRBD1 (6 bases). Trimming left V 4 bases short and J 0 bases short, with 12 bases between. There are 15 residues in the CDR3. CDR1 and CDR2 from the germline V gene are SGHRS and YFSETQ. CDR3: CASSREQGSTDTQYF. The CDR3 region has the DNA TGCGCCAGCAGCAGAGAACAGGGTAGCACAGATACGCAGTATTTT.

V gene TRBV29-1 combines with J gene TRBJ2-5; no clear D. Trimming pared 4 bases from V and 7 bases from J, leaving 13 bases between. The germline V gene encodes CDR1 SQVTM and CDR2 ANQGSEA. The CDR3 has 12 amino acids. CDR3 amino acids: CSVVVTWGTQYF. In DNA form, the CDR3 reads TGCAGCGTTGTAGTAACGTGGGGGACCCAGTACTTC.

This clonotype came up a few times. The rearrangement joins TRBV5-8 to TRBJ2-4; TRBD1 agrees at 8 bases. V shed 0 bases and J 4 bases; nucleotides not matched to a gene: 9. The CDR3 extends over 17 amino acids. Germline lookup yields CDR1 SGHTS and CDR2 YDEGEE. This chain's CDR3 is CASSLARQGLGKNIQYF. The CDR3 DNA reads as TGTGCCAGCAGCTTGGCTCGACAGGGGTTAGGTAAAAACATTCAGTACTTC.

Of note for this clonotype: This may arise from a read error, as a much more abundant clone is one base away. The chain links TRBV9 to TRBJ1-2; D is perhaps TRBD1 (5 bases). Germline V gives CDR1 SGDLS, CDR2 YYNGEE. This CDR3 is built from 13 residues. V lost 4 bases, J lost 4 bases, and 11 bases lay in between. This chain's CDR3 is CASSIDSTYGYTF. The CDR3 DNA is TGTGCCAGCAGCATAGACAGCACCTATGGCTACACCTTC.

This chain links TRBV2 with TRBJ2-1; 7 bases fit TRBD2. Unmatched junction bases numbered 5, after V lost 9 bases and J lost 0 bases. Looked up from germline, CDR1 is SNHLY and CDR2 is FYNNEI. This CDR3 is built from 14 residues. CDR3 amino acids: CASKRERSYNEQFF. DNA of the CDR3: TGTGCCAGTAAGCGGGAACGCTCCTACAATGAGCAGTTCTTC.